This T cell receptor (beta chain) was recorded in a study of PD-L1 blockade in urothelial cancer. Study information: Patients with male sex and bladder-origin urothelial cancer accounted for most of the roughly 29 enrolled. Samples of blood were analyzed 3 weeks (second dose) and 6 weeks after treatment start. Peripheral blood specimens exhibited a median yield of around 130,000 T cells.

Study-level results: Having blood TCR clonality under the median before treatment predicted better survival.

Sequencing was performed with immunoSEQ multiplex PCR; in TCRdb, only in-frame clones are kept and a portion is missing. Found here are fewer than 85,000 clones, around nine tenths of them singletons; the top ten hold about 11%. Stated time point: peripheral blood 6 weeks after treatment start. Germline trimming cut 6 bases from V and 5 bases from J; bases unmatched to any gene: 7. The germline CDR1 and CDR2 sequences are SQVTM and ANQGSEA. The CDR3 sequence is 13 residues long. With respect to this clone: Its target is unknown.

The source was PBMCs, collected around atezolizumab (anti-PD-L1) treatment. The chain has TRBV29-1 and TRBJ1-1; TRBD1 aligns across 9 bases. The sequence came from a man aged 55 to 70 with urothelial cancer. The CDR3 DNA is TGCAGCGTCACCTCCGGGACAGGGACTGAAGCTTTCTTT. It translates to CSVTSGTGTEAFF.